The TCR beta chain under discussion was sequenced for a study of T cell clonality in common variable immunodeficiency. Blood samples were heparinized, about 4.5 to 8 ml per donor. Study-wide results and caveats: Authors noted CVID clonality's cause needs subpopulation repertoire sequencing.

This clone was recorded at least ten times. Its cognate antigen is unknown. The read falls 3 residues short of the CDR3 end, and the missing part is taken from the germline J gene. Equal genomic DNA amounts from CVID and control samples were sequenced. Sequencing was performed with immunoSEQ multiplex PCR; in TCRdb, only in-frame clones are kept and a portion is missing. The sample has under 60,000 clones, none seen only once. V was pared by 5 bases and J by 4 bases, with 6 bases of the junction left unmatched. The CDR3 is 15 residues long. CDR1 is SEHNR, CDR2 FQNEAQ, per germline (reference sequence).

The TCR sequence derives from a person aged 18 to 75 in good health. Sequenced sample: peripheral blood mononuclear cells. This rearrangement joins TRBV7-9 to TRBJ2-2; 8 bases match TRBD1. Partial CDR3 DNA: TGTGCCAGCAGCGTCGACAGGGGCGGCACCGGGGAG. Residues: CASSVDRGGTGE. The whole CDR3 sequence reads CASSVDRGGTGELFF.